These 8 T cell receptor beta chains were all obtained from the same sample, sequenced in a study of T cell changes during pregnancy in multiple sclerosis. Libraries were prepared by immunoSEQ multiplex PCR; TCRdb keeps only in-frame clonotypes and omits some of them. The repertoire holds fewer than 70,000 clones, around 94% seen once, with less than 4% in the top ten. The specimen was CD8+ T cells from peripheral blood mononuclear cells, collected in the third trimester of pregnancy. All receptors come from a female donor with multiple sclerosis, enrolled in a pregnancy study.

This chain links TRBV6-4 with TRBJ2-3; perhaps TRBD2 as D (6 bases). V lost 0 bases and J 6 bases, leaving 10 bases between the germline ends. Looked up from germline, CDR1 is MRHNA and CDR2 is SNTAGT. There are 14 residues in the CDR3. In DNA form, the CDR3 reads TGTGCCAGCAGTGACTCGGAGGGCCTGGATACGCAGTATTTT. Residues: CASSDSEGLDTQYF.

This clone was observed once. The CDR3 loop reads CASSFGGVNTEAFF. DNA of the CDR3: TGTGCCAGCAGTTTTGGAGGGGTGAACACTGAAGCTTTCTTT. V gene TRBV28 combines with J gene TRBJ1-1; tentative D call: TRBD1 (5 bases). With 3 bases removed from V and 0 bases from J, the gap between germline ends came to 8 bases. From germline, CDR1 is MDHEN and CDR2 SYDVKM. The CDR3 has 14 residues.

The J gene is TRBJ2-3, the V gene TRBV10-2; the D gene is possibly TRBD2 (6 bases). V lost 2 bases to trimming and J lost 3 bases, with 12 bases between them. CDR1 and CDR2 (germline): WSHSY, SAAADI. The CDR3 runs to 15 residues. CDR3 loop: CASSEAGPPTDTQYF. The CDR3 coding sequence is TGCGCCAGCAGTGAGGCGGGACCACCAACAGATACGCAGTATTTT.

The V and J genes are TRBV6-1 and TRBJ1-5; 9 bases align to TRBD1. The germline CDR1 and CDR2 sequences are MNHNS and SASEGT. V shed 3 bases and J 3 bases; nucleotides not matched to a gene: 9. This CDR3 has 17 amino acids. CDR3 sequence reads: CASSEIWTGENNQPQHF. The CDR3 nucleotides are TGTGCCAGCAGTGAGATATGGACAGGGGAAAACAATCAGCCCCAGCATTTT.

The gene calls are TRBV27 and TRBJ1-5; maybe TRBD1 (5 bases). Germline lookup yields CDR1 MNHEY and CDR2 SMNVEV (reference sequence). V was pared by 5 bases and J by 6 bases, with 23 bases between. The CDR3 spans 17 residues. This CDR3 reads CASSAGHFLLGIQPQHF. Here the CDR3 DNA reads TGTGCCAGCAGTGCAGGACACTTTCTTCTAGGGATTCAGCCCCAGCATTTT.

J is TRBJ2-7 and V is TRBV6-6, with no clear D. Trimming cost V 7 bases and J 5 bases, with 9 bases left between them. This CDR3 is built from 11 residues. CDR1 and CDR2 from the germline V gene are MNHNY and SVGAGI (reference sequence). The CDR3 coding sequence is TGTGCCAGCACCCTAGGAGACGAGCAGTACTTC. This encodes CASTLGDEQYF.

J is TRBJ2-7 and V is TRBV5-4, with a possible D match to TRBD1 (5 bases). With 2 bases removed from V and 3 bases from J, the gap between germline ends came to 9 bases. CDR1 and CDR2 from the germline V gene are SGHNT and YYREEE (reference sequence). The CDR3 spans 13 residues. Here the CDR3 DNA reads TGTGCCAGCAGCTTTGACAGTCACTACGAGCAGTACTTC. Translation gives CASSFDSHYEQYF.

This clone was seen once. The chain couples TRBV4-1 to TRBJ2-7, with TRBD1 as a possible D gene (8 bases). Germline assignment: CDR1 MGHRA and CDR2 YSYEKL. Trimming shortened V by 1 base and J by 2 bases, and 12 bases separated the two germline ends. The CDR3 covers 15 residues. The chain's CDR3 is CASSQAQGGTYEQYF. The CDR3 coding sequence is TGCGCCAGCAGCCAAGCACAGGGGGGGACCTACGAGCAGTACTTC.